The clone carrying this T cell receptor beta chain was counted only a few times. Its cognate antigen is unknown. TCRdb called the 5' RACE reads again in MiXCR, with one record for every CDR3 protein. Among approximately 350,000 distinct CDR3 sequences listed, roughly 12% were seen once. The CDR3 runs 14 residues. Trimming cost V 4 bases and J 3 bases; bases outside gene matches: 5. From germline, CDR1 is DFQATT and CDR2 SNEGSKA (reference sequence). These data come from a study of T cells after yellow fever vaccination. Study results and caveats: A weaker secondary response peaked on day 5, the primary on day 15.

The chain carries TRBV20-1 and TRBJ1-1, with 10 bases aligning to TRBD1. Material: PBMCs, obtained on the day of the first yellow fever vaccination. The receptor was isolated from a man aged 18-30 years who received the YFV17D yellow fever vaccine. As DNA, the CDR3 is TGCAGTGCTAAGACCGGGACAGGGGACACTGAAGCTTTCTTT. This gives the protein CSAKTGTGDTEAFF.